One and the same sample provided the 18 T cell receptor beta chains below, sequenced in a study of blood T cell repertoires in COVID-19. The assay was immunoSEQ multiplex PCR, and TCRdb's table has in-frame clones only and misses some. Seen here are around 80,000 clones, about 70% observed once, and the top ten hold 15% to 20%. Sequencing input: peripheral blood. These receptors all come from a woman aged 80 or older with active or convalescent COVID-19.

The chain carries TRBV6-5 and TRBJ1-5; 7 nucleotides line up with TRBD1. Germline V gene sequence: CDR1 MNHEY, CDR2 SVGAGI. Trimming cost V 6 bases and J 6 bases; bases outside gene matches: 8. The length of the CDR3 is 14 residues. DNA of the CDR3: TGTGCCAGCAGCGAGACAGGGCCCGGTCAGCCCCAGCATTTT. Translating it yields CASSETGPGQPQHF.

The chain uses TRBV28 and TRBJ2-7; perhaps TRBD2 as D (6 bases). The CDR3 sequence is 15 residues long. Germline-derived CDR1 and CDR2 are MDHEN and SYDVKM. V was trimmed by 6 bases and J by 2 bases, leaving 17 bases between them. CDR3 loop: CASRASGGWTYEQYF. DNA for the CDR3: TGTGCCAGCAGAGCCTCTGGGGGGTGGACCTACGAGCAGTACTTC.

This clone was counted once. In nucleotides, the CDR3 is TGTGCCAGCAGTCGATCTTCCCACGGGGGGCCGGAAAAACTGTTTTTT. It translates to CASSRSSHGGPEKLFF. J is TRBJ1-4 and V is TRBV6-6; possibly TRBD1 for D (6 bases). Between the trimmed V and J ends, which lost 5 bases and 8 bases, there was a span of 21 bases. The length of the CDR3 is 16 residues. Looked up from germline, CDR1 is MNHNY and CDR2 is SVGAGI (reference sequence).

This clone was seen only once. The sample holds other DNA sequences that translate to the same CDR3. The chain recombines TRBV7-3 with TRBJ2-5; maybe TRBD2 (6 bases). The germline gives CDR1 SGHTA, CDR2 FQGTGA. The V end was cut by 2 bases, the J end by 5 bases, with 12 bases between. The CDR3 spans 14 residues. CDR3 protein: CASSLAGRGETQYF. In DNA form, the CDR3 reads TGTGCCAGCAGCTTAGCGGGTCGGGGGGAGACCCAGTACTTC. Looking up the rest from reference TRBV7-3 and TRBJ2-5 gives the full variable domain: GAGVSQTPSNKVTEKGKYVELRCDPISGHTALYWYRQSLGQGPEFLIYFQGTGAADDSGLPNDRFFAVRPEGSVSTLKIQRTERGDSAVYLCASSLAGRGETQYFGPGTRLLVL.

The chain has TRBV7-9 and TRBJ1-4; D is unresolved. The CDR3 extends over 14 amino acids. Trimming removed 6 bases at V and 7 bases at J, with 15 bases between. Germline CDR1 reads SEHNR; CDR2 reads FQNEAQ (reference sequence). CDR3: CASSRSPPSEKLFF. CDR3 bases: TGTGCCAGCAGTAGGAGTCCTCCTAGTGAAAAACTGTTTTTT.

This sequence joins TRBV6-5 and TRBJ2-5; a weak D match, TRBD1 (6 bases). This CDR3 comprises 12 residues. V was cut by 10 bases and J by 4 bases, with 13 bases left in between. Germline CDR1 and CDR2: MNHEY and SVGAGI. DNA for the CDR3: TGTGCCACTCGGACAGTTGGAGAGACCCAGTACTTC. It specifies CATRTVGETQYF.

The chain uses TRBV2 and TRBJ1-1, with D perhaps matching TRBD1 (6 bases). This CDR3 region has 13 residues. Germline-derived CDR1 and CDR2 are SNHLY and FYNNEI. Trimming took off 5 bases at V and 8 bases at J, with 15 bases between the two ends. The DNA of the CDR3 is TGTGCCAGCAGTCCTAGACGGGGGGCAGAAGCTTTCTTT. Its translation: CASSPRRGAEAFF.

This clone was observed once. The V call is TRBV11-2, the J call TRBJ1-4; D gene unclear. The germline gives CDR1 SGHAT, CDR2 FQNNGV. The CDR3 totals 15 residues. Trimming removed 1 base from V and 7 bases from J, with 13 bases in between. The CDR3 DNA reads TGTGCCAGCAGCTTAGGCTCCAGTAGAGGTGAAAAACTGTTTTTT. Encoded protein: CASSLGSSRGEKLFF.

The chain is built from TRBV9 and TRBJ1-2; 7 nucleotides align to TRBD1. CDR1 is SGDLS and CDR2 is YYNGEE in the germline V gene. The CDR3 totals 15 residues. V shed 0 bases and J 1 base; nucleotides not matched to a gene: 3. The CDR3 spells CASSVAGGNNYGYTF. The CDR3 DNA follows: TGTGCCAGCAGCGTAGCAGGGGGAAATAACTATGGCTACACCTTC.

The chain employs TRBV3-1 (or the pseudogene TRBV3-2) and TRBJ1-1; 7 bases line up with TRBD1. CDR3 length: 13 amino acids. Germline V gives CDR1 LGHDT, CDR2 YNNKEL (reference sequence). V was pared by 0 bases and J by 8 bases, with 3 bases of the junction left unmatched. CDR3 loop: CASSQEGTDEAFF. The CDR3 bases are TGTGCCAGCAGCCAAGAGGGGACAGACGAAGCTTTCTTT.

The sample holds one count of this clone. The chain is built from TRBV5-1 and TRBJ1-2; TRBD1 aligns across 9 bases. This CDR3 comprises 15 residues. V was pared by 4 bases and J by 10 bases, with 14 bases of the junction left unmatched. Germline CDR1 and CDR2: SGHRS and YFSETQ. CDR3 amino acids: CASSPPGTGKVDYTF. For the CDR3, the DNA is TGCGCCAGCAGCCCCCCCGGGACAGGGAAAGTTGACTACACCTTC.

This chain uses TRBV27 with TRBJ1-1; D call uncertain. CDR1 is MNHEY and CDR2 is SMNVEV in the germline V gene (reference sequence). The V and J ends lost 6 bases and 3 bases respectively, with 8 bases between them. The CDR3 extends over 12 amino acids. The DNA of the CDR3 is TGTGCCAGCAGGCGGGGTGACACTGAAGCTTTCTTT. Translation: CASRRGDTEAFF.

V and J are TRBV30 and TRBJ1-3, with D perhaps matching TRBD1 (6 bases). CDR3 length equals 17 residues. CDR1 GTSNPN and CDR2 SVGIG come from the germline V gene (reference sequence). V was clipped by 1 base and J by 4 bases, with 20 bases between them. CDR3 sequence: CAWSAHRAGFVGNTIYF. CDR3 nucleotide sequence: TGTGCCTGGAGTGCCCACAGGGCCGGGTTTGTGGGAAACACCATATATTTT.

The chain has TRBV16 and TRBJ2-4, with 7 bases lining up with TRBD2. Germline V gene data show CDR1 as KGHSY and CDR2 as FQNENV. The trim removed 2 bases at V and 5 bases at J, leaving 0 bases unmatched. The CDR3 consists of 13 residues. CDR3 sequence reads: CASSQGRENIQYF. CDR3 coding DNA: TGTGCCAGCAGCCAAGGGAGGGAAAACATTCAGTACTTC.

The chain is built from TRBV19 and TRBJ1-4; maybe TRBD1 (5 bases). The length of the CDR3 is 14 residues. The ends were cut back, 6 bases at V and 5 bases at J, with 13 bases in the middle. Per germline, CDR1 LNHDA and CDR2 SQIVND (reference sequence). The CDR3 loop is CASRVTAANEKLFF. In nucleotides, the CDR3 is TGTGCCAGTAGGGTGACAGCCGCCAATGAAAAACTGTTTTTT.

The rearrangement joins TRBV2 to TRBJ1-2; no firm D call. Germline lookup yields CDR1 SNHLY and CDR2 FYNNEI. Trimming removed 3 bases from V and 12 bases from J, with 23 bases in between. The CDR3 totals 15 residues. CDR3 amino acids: CASSDRQKILVGDTF. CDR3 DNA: TGTGCCAGCAGTGATCGTCAGAAAATACTAGTCGGTGACACCTTC.

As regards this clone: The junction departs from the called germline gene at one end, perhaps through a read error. DNA of the CDR3: TGTGCTAGCAGCTTAGGAGGGTTCGGAAACACCATATATTTT. It encodes CASSLGGFGNTIYF. The chain is built from TRBV7-7 and TRBJ1-3; no firm D call. The CDR3 is 14 residues long. Germline V gene data show CDR1 as SSHAT and CDR2 as FNYEAQ (reference sequence).

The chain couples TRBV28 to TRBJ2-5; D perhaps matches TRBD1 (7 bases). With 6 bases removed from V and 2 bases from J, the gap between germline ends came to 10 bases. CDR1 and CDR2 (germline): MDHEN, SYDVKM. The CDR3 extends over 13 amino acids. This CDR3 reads CASSPGGQETQYF. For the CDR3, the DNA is TGTGCCAGCAGCCCAGGGGGGCAAGAGACCCAGTACTTC.